A single T cell receptor (beta chain) is shown here with its context. CDR3 length: 16 residues. The germline V gene encodes CDR1 GTSNPN and CDR2 SVGIG (reference sequence). Germline trimming cut 4 bases from V and 0 bases from J; bases unmatched to any gene: 8. The data stem from a study of T-cell memory formation after mild COVID-19. Study background: Largely, TCR clusters stayed within a single donor.

MiXCR, applied by TCRdb to the 5' RACE reads, yields one record per CDR3 protein. The table records 120,000 to 150,000 distinct CDR3 sequences, 6% of them present only once. The source is an adult woman who had mild COVID-19 (a few samples of this study predate the infection). Cell type and time point are not known. This chain links TRBV30 with TRBJ2-2; 7 nucleotides align to TRBD1. The sequencing sample was made of PBMCs or a T cell subset sorted from them (not recorded which). The CDR3: CAWKWSDRANTGELFF. CDR3 nucleotides: TGTGCCTGGAAATGGAGTGACAGGGCGAACACCGGGGAGCTGTTTTTT.